This T cell receptor beta chain comes out of a study of tumor and adjacent non-tumor tissue in lung cancer (dated by TCRdb to about 2018). About the study as a whole: Patients with adenocarcinoma (about 12), squamous cell carcinoma (2) and small cell lung cancer (1) were included in the cohort. Sequencing generated a total of 125,075,908 productive TCRbeta reads, averaging around 4.3 million reads per sample. For each patient, one tumor sample and one normal lung sample were taken, giving thirty paired specimens that underwent TCRbeta CDR3 sequencing. The study compared bulk TCRbeta repertoires from lung tumor tissue and matched distant non-tumor lung tissue of over 13 lung cancer patients. The 15 enrolled patients, of whom roughly 10 were men and 5 were women, were aged roughly 30 to 85 years and were diagnosed with TNM stage I to III disease.

RNA was extracted from bulk unsorted tissue and checked for quality with a NanoDrop ND-1000 and an Agilent 2100. The normal lung samples consisted of distant non-tumor tissue collected more than 3 cm from the tumor edge. All donors had newly diagnosed lung cancer, had not received prior chemotherapy, and were admitted for thoracic surgery in China between August and November 2014. Patients who had received previous radiotherapy or chemotherapy, or who had another concurrent cancer, were excluded from the study. Pieces of surgical tissue measuring about 1-2.1 cm3 were kept in RNAlater solution and held at -80 degrees C until needed. As for this clonotype: Its antigen is not yet known. An end of the junction differs from the germline gene, which may be a read error.

Broader findings and caveats from the paper: The methods do not name the sequencing platform or mention unique molecular identifiers. Only roughly 16 patients were in the cohort, and the authors stated that larger samples and more detailed clinical data are needed. TCR diversity was significantly higher in younger patients, and greater tumor TCR diversity was associated with shorter overall survival and shorter disease-free survival. A significantly larger cumulative share of the repertoire was made up by the top 100 clones in normal lung than in tumor tissue. Tumor tissue showed significantly higher TCR diversity (inverse Simpson) than normal lung tissue, at 431.37 vs 166.20 (P = 0.0075, Mann-Whitney U test). Because peripheral blood was not sequenced, the blood TCRbeta repertoires of the lung cancer patients in the study went unexamined.

Library prep was done by multiplex PCR. The run used an Illumina HiSeq 2500. TCRbeta libraries were constructed through three rounds of nested PCR with primers (Table S4) according to protocols adapted from ARM-PCR. Before sequencing, PCR products in the 200-500 bp range were cut out of the gel and cleaned up using the QIAquick gel extraction kit. The paper's processing steps were these. Reads were cleaned using Trimmomatic, were merged into complete CDR3 sequences using FLASH, and were assigned to V(D)J germline segments using MiTCR. Clonal diversity was calculated as the inverse Simpson's index using VDJtools. Productive reads were defined as in-frame sequences without a premature stop codon. The raw public reads went through TCRdb reprocessing: fastp at Q25, MiXCR clone calling, in-frame beta chains kept. Each CDR3 protein appears once, grouped with its most common genes and DNA. In this record, the V and J calls reflect TCRdb's handling and not the investigators' own analysis. For this sample there are some 97,000 distinct CDR3 sequences; over 55% appear just once. The ten largest clones take up roughly a fifth of the sample.

From a lookup of the germline V gene, CDR1 and CDR2 are MNHEY and SVGEGT. Reading from cysteine to phenylalanine, the CDR3 counts 14 amino acids. CDR3 DNA only is kept here, 42 bases in frame from base 1. This clonotype was sampled from a man under 40 with non-small cell lung cancer. Recombination joined TRBV6-2 or TRBV6-3 with TRBJ2-7; TRBD2 is possibly the D segment (6 matching bases). Input material: distant non-tumor lung tissue. The encoded CDR3 is CASTLEGGTYEQYF. The base sequence is TGTGCCAGCACCCTGGAGGGCGGCACCTACGAGCAGTATTTC.